The following is a T cell receptor beta chain sequence with its context. Enrolment of Seattle patients took place during active infection, and they were followed longitudinally. CDR1 SGHTA and CDR2 FQGNSA come from the germline V gene. V lost 2 bases and J lost 5, with 13 bases in between. This CDR3 has 16 amino acids. Per the original data handling: Scientists estimated how many nucleated cells there were by amplifying reference gene primers. Libraries were prepared by immunoSEQ multiplex PCR; TCRdb keeps only in-frame clonotypes and omits some of them. Clone size and V and J calls were adopted from that table, with D and trimming inferred from the DNA. The sample contains some 130,000 clones, around nine tenths of which appear only once. The sample belongs to a study of blood T cell repertoires in COVID-19. The overall study: Whether acute or convalescent, the COVID-19 samples came from the United States, Italy and Spain. PBMCs, B-cell-depleted T cells, or T cells provided the cDNA or gDNA that made up the material.

This sequence originates from a woman in her 70s with COVID-19, enrolled during active disease. The chain couples TRBV7-2 to TRBJ2-6, with D possibly matching TRBD1 (7 bases). The sample comprised peripheral blood. CDR3 in amino acids: CASSLWGDSRANVLTF. CDR3 DNA sequence: TGTGCCAGCAGCTTATGGGGGGACAGTAGGGCCAACGTCCTGACTTTC.